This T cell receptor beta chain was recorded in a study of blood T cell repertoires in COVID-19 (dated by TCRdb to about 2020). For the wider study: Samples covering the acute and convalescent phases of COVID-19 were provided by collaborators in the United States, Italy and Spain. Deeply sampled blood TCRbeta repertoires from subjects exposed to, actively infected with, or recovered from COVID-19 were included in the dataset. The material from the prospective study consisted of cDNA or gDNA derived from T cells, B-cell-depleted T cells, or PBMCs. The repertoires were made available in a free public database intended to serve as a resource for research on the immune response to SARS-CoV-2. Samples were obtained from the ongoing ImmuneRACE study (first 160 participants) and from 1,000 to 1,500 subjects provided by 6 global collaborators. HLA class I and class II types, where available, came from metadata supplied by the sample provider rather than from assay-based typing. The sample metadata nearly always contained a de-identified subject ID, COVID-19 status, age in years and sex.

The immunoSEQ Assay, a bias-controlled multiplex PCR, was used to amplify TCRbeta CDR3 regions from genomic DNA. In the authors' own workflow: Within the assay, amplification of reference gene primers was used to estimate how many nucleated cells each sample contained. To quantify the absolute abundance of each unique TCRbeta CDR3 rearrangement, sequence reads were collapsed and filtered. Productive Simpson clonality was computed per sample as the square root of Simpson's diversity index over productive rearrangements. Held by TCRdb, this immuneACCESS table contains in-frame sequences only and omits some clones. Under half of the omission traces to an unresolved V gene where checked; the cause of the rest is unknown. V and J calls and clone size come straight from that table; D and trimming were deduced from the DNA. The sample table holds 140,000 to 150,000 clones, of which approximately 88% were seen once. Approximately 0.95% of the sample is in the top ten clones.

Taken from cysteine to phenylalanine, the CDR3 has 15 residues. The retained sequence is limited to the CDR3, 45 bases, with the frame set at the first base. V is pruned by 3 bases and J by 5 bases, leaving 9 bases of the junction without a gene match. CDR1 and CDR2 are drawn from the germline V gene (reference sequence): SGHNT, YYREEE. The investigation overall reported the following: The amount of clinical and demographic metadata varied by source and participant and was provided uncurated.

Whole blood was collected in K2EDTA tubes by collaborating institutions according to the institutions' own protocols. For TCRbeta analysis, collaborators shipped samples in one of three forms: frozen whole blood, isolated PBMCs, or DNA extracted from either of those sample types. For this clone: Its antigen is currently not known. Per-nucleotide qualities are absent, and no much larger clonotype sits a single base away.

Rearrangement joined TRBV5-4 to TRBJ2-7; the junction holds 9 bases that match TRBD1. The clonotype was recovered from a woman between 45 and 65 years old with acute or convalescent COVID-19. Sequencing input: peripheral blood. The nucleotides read TGTGCCAGCAGCTCGGGACAGGGAGGGGTAAACGAGCAGTACTTC. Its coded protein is CASSSGQGGVNEQYF.